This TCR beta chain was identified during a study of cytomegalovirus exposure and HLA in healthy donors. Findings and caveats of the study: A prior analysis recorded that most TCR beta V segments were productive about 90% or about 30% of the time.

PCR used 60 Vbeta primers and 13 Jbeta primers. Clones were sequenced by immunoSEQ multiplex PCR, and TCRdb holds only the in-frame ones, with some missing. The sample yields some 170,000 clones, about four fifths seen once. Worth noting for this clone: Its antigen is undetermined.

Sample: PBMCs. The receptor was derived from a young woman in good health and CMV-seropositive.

The CDR3: CASSELSKSSGNTIYF. The CDR3 DNA reads as TGTGCCAGCAGCGAACTTTCCAAGAGCTCTGGAAACACCATATATTTT. The genes are TRBV6-1 and TRBJ1-3, with unresolved D. From germline, CDR1 is MNHNS and CDR2 SASEGT. This CDR3 contains 16 residues. The V end was cut by 6 bases, the J end by 0 bases, with 15 bases between.